The clone carrying this T cell receptor beta chain was seen ten or more times. Individual cDNA molecules each received unique molecular identifiers attached to them. MiXCR was run by TCRdb on the 5' RACE reads, yielding one entry per CDR3 protein. The sample records 55,000 to 75,000 distinct CDR3 sequences, under 15% being singletons. This record comes from a study of early T cells in non-severe SARS-CoV-2 infection. Sample: whole blood. The origin of this receptor is an adult who was a healthcare worker with PCR-confirmed SARS-CoV-2 infection or an uninfected control (not recorded which).

The CDR3 is CASSPTGSPNEKLFF. CDR3 nucleotide sequence: TGTGCCAGCAGTCCGACAGGGTCCCCGAATGAAAAACTGTTTTTT. This chain uses TRBV6-4 with TRBJ1-4; 7 bases are a match to TRBD1. The CDR3 is made up of 15 amino acids. With 5 bases clipped from V and 5 bases from J, the junction kept 8 bases outside the gene matches. In germline, CDR1 is MRHNA, CDR2 SNTAGT.